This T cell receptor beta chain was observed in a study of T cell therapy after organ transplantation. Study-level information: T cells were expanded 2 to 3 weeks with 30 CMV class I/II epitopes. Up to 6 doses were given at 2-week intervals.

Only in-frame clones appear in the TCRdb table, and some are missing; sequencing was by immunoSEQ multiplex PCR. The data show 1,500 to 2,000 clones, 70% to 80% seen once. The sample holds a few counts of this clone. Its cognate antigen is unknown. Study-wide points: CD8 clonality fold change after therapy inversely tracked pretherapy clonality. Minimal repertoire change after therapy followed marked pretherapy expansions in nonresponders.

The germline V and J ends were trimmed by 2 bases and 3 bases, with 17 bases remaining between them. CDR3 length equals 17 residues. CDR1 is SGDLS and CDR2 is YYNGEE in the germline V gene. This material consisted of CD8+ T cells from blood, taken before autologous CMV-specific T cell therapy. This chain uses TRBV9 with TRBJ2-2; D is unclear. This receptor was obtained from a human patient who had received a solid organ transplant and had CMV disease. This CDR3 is CASSVKLDPTYTGELFF. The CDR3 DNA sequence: TGTGCCAGCAGCGTGAAACTGGACCCAACCTACACCGGGGAGCTGTTTTTT.